Following are 21 T cell receptor beta chains from one sample sequenced in a study of blood T cell repertoires in COVID-19. This table comes from immunoSEQ multiplex PCR, and its TCRdb copy is limited to in-frame clones, with some not included. The sample shows about 120,000 clones, about 85% of them seen only once. The sample comprised peripheral blood. Source of these receptors: a human donor in a cohort sampled during active COVID-19.

J is TRBJ2-5 and V is TRBV11-2; D perhaps matches TRBD1 (6 bases). CDR3 length: 13 amino acids. The ends were cut back, 5 bases at V and 3 bases at J, with 10 bases in the middle. The germline gives CDR1 SGHAT, CDR2 FQNNGV. This chain's CDR3 is CASSRWTEETQYF. The CDR3 coding sequence is TGTGCCAGCAGCAGATGGACAGAAGAGACCCAGTACTTC. Filled out from reference TRBV11-2 and TRBJ2-5, the complete variable domain reads EAGVAQSPRYKIIEKRQSVAFWCNPISGHATLYWYQQILGQGPKLLIQFQNNGVVDDSQLPKDRFSAERLKGVDSTLKIQPAKLEDSAVYLCASSRWTEETQYFGPGTRLLVL.

There are a few counts of this clone. This chain links TRBV11-2 with TRBJ1-1, with TRBD1 identical over 9 bases. V dropped 6 bases and J dropped 5; count of bases not matched to a gene: 10. Germline V gene sequence: CDR1 SGHAT, CDR2 FQNNGV. The CDR3 sequence is 15 residues long. CDR3 DNA: TGTGCCAGCAGGCGTCCCGGGACAGGGTCGACTGAAGCTTTCTTT. Translated: CASRRPGTGSTEAFF.

The chain is built from TRBV28 and TRBJ1-5, with 8 bases matching TRBD1. Trimming took 6 bases from V and 0 from J; bases not matched to a gene: 16. CDR1 is MDHEN and CDR2 is SYDVKM in the germline V gene. CDR3 size: 19 residues. The CDR3 spells CASSPYGQGLGSSNQPQHF. CDR3 nucleotide sequence: TGTGCCAGCAGCCCCTACGGACAGGGTTTGGGGAGTAGCAATCAGCCCCAGCATTTT.

The genes are TRBV19 and TRBJ2-2; TRBD2 matches at 10 bases. CDR3 length: 18 amino acids. Germline values: CDR1 LNHDA, CDR2 SQIVND (reference sequence). J lost 15 bases, V lost 4 bases, and 23 bases had no gene match. DNA for the CDR3: TGTGCCAGTAGTAGCCTCTTCGATTTAGCGGGAGGTTCAACGAACATGTTTTTT. Its protein product is CASSSLFDLAGGSTNMFF.

The chain joins TRBV11-3 to TRBJ2-3; unclear D gene. The CDR3 spans 14 residues. Germline CDR1 is SGHNT and CDR2 is YENEEA. V lost 0 bases and J lost 6, with 10 bases in between. The CDR3 sequence: CASSLDQVRDTQYF. DNA of the CDR3: TGTGCCAGCAGCTTAGATCAAGTTCGGGATACGCAGTATTTT.

The rearrangement links TRBV21-1 to TRBJ2-1; the table calls TRBD2, which could not be checked here. TRBV21-1 is annotated as a pseudogene. The CDR3 consists of 14 residues. CDR3 in DNA: TGTGCCAGCAGCCCAAGAAGTTTGACTAGCGGGATGTTCTTC. It translates to CASSPRSLTSGMFF.

The chain recombines TRBV3-1 (or the pseudogene TRBV3-2) with TRBJ2-1; 9 bases match TRBD2. Per the germline V gene, CDR1 is LGHDT and CDR2 is YNNKEL (reference sequence). V lost 2 bases and J lost 6; bases outside the gene matches: 8. The CDR3 loop spans 16 amino acids. The CDR3: CASSQRLSGRFNEQFF. The CDR3, as DNA: TGTGCCAGCAGCCAACGACTTAGCGGGAGATTCAATGAGCAGTTCTTC.

This clone appeared a single time. The chain uses TRBV5-1 and TRBJ2-1, with 7 bases lining up with TRBD1. V shed 4 bases, J shed 1 base, and the junction held 5 bases outside the gene matches. The CDR3 is made up of 15 amino acids. CDR1 SGHRS and CDR2 YFSETQ come from the germline V gene. In DNA, the CDR3 is TGCGCCAGCAGCCTGACAGGGAAGTCCTACAATGAGCAGTTCTTC. This encodes CASSLTGKSYNEQFF.

As for this clone: Other DNA sequences within the sample encode an identical CDR3. The rearrangement links TRBV29-1 to TRBJ1-2; 10 bases line up with TRBD1. The CDR3 contains 12 residues. The germline V gene encodes CDR1 SQVTM and CDR2 ANQGSEA. The junction had 5 bases not matched to a gene; V was cut back by 6 bases and J by 7 bases. For the CDR3, the DNA is TGCAGCGTGGAGGGACAGGGGTCTGGCTACACCTTC. Translated: CSVEGQGSGYTF.

This chain connects TRBV7-3 to TRBJ2-1; D gene ambiguous. The CDR3 runs 13 residues. Per germline, CDR1 SGHTA and CDR2 FQGTGA. Trimming removed 1 base from V and 7 bases from J, with 8 bases in between. The CDR3 DNA reads as TGTGCCAGCAGCTTAAAACTAACTAATGAGCAGTTCTTC. This encodes CASSLKLTNEQFF.

This clone came up once. This sequence joins TRBV14 and TRBJ2-1; D uncertain. The CDR3 is 14 amino acids. V gave up 1 base and J gave up 1 base, with 5 bases separating them. Germline V CDR1 and CDR2: SGHDN, FVKESK. The CDR3 loop is CASSQAQSYNEQFF. The CDR3, as DNA: TGTGCCAGCAGCCAAGCACAGTCCTACAATGAGCAGTTCTTC.

V and J are TRBV7-3 and TRBJ2-1, with 12 bases identical to TRBD1. The CDR3 has 17 amino acids. The J segment lost 10 bases and the V segment lost 5 bases, leaving 15 bases of the junction unmatched. Germline lookup yields CDR1 SGHTA and CDR2 FQGTGA. CDR3 DNA sequence: TGTGCCAGCAGCCCCCTACCACCGGGACAGGGGGCACAAGAGCAGTTCTTC. Translation gives CASSPLPPGQGAQEQFF.

The chain is built from TRBV12-3 or TRBV12-4 and TRBJ1-5, with no clear D. This CDR3 comprises 13 residues. The V end lost 3 bases, the J end lost 6 bases, and 9 bases lay between the germline ends. The CDR3 DNA reads as TGTGCCAGCAGTTTGGAGGGAGGTCAGCCCCAGCATTTT. Translating it yields CASSLEGGQPQHF.

This rearrangement joins TRBV29-1 to TRBJ2-1; 7 nucleotides align to TRBD1. The CDR3 runs 14 residues. J gave up 8 bases and V 6 bases, and 13 bases lay outside the gene matches. From germline, CDR1 is SQVTM and CDR2 ANQGSEA. The CDR3 protein is CSVSDRVYGDEQFF. CDR3 nucleotides: TGCAGCGTGTCCGACAGGGTTTATGGTGATGAGCAGTTCTTC.

The gene calls are TRBV18 and TRBJ1-2; TRBD1 might be the D (6 bases). The germline V gene has CDR1 KGHSH and CDR2 LQKENI. With 6 bases removed from V and 4 bases from J, the gap between germline ends came to 15 bases. CDR3 length: 14 amino acids. DNA for the CDR3: TGTGCCAGCTCGCAAGAACAGGGTGGCTATGGCTACACCTTC. Its protein product is CASSQEQGGYGYTF.

The CDR3 sequence: CASSVTGTGGVYGYTF. The CDR3 bases are TGCGCCAGCAGCGTCACCGGGACAGGGGGCGTCTATGGCTACACCTTC. The V call is TRBV5-1, the J call TRBJ1-2, with 12 positions matching TRBD1. Germline-derived CDR1 and CDR2 are SGHRS and YFSETQ. Trimming at V came to 4 bases and at J to 4 bases, leaving 8 bases not matched to a gene. The CDR3 runs 16 residues.

The rearrangement links TRBV5-1 to TRBJ2-1, with D possibly matching TRBD2 (6 bases). Germline CDR1 and CDR2: SGHRS and YFSETQ. The CDR3 consists of 12 residues. V was trimmed by 4 bases and J by 15 bases, leaving 17 bases between them. The CDR3: CASSPDGTWPFF. Written as DNA, the CDR3 is TGCGCCAGCAGCCCGGACGGGACTTGGCCGTTCTTC.

In its sample, this clone was seen a few times. This chain connects TRBV11-2 to TRBJ1-3; maybe TRBD1 (6 bases). Per germline, CDR1 SGHAT and CDR2 FQNNGV. Deletions cut 3 bases from V and 2 bases from J, with 14 bases between. The CDR3 loop spans 16 amino acids. The chain's CDR3 is CASSFAMDSTGNTIYF. The CDR3 DNA follows: TGTGCCAGCAGCTTCGCTATGGACAGTACTGGAAACACCATATATTTT. The full variable domain, with the rest looked up from reference TRBV11-2 and TRBJ1-3, is EAGVAQSPRYKIIEKRQSVAFWCNPISGHATLYWYQQILGQGPKLLIQFQNNGVVDDSQLPKDRFSAERLKGVDSTLKIQPAKLEDSAVYLCASSFAMDSTGNTIYFGEGSWLTVV.

This chain joins TRBV7-9 and TRBJ2-5; D unresolved. There are 13 residues in the CDR3. Trimming took off 0 bases at V and 5 bases at J, with 7 bases between the two ends. The germline gives CDR1 SEHNR, CDR2 FQNEAQ (reference sequence). The CDR3 nucleotides read TGTGCCAGCAGCTTAGCGGGTAGCGAGACCCAGTACTTC. Residues: CASSLAGSETQYF.

The rearrangement joins TRBV5-4 to TRBJ2-2; 7 nucleotides align to TRBD2. The CDR3 length is 17 residues. V dropped 4 bases and J dropped 3; count of bases not matched to a gene: 12. Germline V gene data show CDR1 as SGHNT and CDR2 as YYREEE (reference sequence). CDR3 DNA: TGTGCCAGCAGCCCTCGGGGGGAGGGCCTGGACACCGGGGAGCTGTTTTTT. It codes for CASSPRGEGLDTGELFF.

The rearrangement joins TRBV19 to TRBJ1-2, with 8 bases fitting TRBD1. V shed 5 bases and J 7 bases; nucleotides not matched to a gene: 9. The CDR3 consists of 14 residues. CDR1 LNHDA and CDR2 SQIVND come from the germline V gene (reference sequence). The CDR3 DNA follows: TGTGCCAGTAGTTACTTACAGGGGGAACGTGGCTACACCTTC. The encoded protein is CASSYLQGERGYTF.